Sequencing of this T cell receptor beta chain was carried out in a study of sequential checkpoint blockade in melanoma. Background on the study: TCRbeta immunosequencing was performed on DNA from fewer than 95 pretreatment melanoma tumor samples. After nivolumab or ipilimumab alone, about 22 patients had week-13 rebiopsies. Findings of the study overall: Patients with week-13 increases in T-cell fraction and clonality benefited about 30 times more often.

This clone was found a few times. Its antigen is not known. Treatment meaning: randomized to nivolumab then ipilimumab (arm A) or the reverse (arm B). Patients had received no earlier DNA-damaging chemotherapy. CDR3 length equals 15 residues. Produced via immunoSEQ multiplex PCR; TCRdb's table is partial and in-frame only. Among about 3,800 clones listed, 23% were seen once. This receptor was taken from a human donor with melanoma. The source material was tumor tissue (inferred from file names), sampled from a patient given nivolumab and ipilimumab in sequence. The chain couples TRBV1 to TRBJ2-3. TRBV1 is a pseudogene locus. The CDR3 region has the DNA TGCGCCAGCAGCCAATTCGCCCCGTCCACAGATACGCAGTATTTT. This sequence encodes CASSQFAPSTDTQYF.